These 20 T cell receptor beta chains originate from one sample sequenced in a study of cytomegalovirus exposure and HLA in healthy donors. The PCR employed 60 Vbeta primers together with 13 Jbeta primers. Clones were read by immunoSEQ multiplex PCR, and TCRdb kept only the in-frame ones, dropping some. The sample lists some 190,000 clones; 70% to 80% were seen once. The sample was PBMCs. All receptors derive from a man between 18 and 29 years old in good health and CMV-seronegative.

The CDR3 sequence is CASSYGTSGASSYNEQFF. CDR3 bases: TGTGCCAGCAGTTATGGGACTAGCGGGGCTAGCTCCTACAATGAGCAGTTCTTC. The genes are TRBV27 and TRBJ2-1, with 13 nucleotides matching TRBD2. With 4 bases clipped from V and 0 bases from J, the junction kept 6 bases outside the gene matches. CDR1 is MNHEY and CDR2 is SMNVEV in the germline V gene (reference sequence). The CDR3 is 18 amino acids.

There are a few counts of this clone. The rearrangement links TRBV4-2 to TRBJ2-5; D remains ambiguous. CDR3 length equals 16 residues. Germline V gives CDR1 LGHNA, CDR2 YNFKEQ. Trimming removed 1 base at V and 1 base at J, with 13 bases between. The CDR3: CASSQGVVSTQETQYF. In nucleotides, the CDR3 is TGTGCCAGCAGCCAAGGAGTAGTGTCTACCCAAGAGACCCAGTACTTC.

The chain employs TRBV13 and TRBJ1-1; D remains ambiguous. This CDR3 spans 14 amino acids. Germline V lookup: CDR1 PRHDT, CDR2 FYEKMQ (reference sequence). Between the trimmed V and J ends, which lost 0 bases and 3 bases, there was a span of 8 bases. CDR3 sequence: CASSLGQEDTEAFF. CDR3 DNA: TGTGCCAGCAGCTTAGGGCAGGAGGACACTGAAGCTTTCTTT.

The chain joins TRBV4-1 to TRBJ2-7, with D unresolved. From germline, CDR1 is MGHRA and CDR2 YSYEKL. V was trimmed by 1 base and J by 7 bases, leaving 17 bases between them. The CDR3 is made up of 15 amino acids. The CDR3 here is CASSQGRVQPLEQYF. For the CDR3, the DNA is TGCGCCAGCAGCCAAGGTCGGGTCCAACCCTTGGAGCAGTACTTC.

The rearrangement links TRBV7-9 to TRBJ2-1, with a tentative D call TRBD2 (6 bases). The ends were cut back, 2 bases at V and 8 bases at J, with 16 bases in the middle. CDR3 size: 15 residues. Germline CDR1 and CDR2: SEHNR and FQNEAQ (reference sequence). CDR3 nucleotides: TGTGCCAGCAGCTTAATCGGCAGGGACTTCGATGAGCAGTTCTTC. Protein product: CASSLIGRDFDEQFF. Looking up the rest from reference TRBV7-9 and TRBJ2-1 gives the full variable domain: DTGVSQNPRHKITKRGQNVTFRCDPISEHNRLYWYRQTLGQGPEFLTYFQNEAQLEKSRLLSDRFSAERPKGSFSTLEIQRTEQGDSAMYLCASSLIGRDFDEQFFGPGTRLTVL.

The chain couples TRBV19 to TRBJ2-7, with 7 positions matching TRBD1. The CDR3 loop spans 14 amino acids. CDR1 LNHDA and CDR2 SQIVND come from the germline V gene (reference sequence). Trimming removed 2 bases from V and 4 bases from J; junction bases left unmatched: 5. The CDR3 protein is CASSIRQGLYEQYF. CDR3 coding DNA: TGTGCCAGTAGTATAAGACAGGGCCTATACGAGCAGTACTTC.

The CDR3 coding sequence is TGTGCCAGCAGCCAAGGTCGGCTAGCGGGAGTCTCCTACGAGCAGTACTTC. This codes for CASSQGRLAGVSYEQYF. V gene TRBV4-2 combines with J gene TRBJ2-7; 10 nucleotides match TRBD2. V dropped 1 base and J dropped 0; count of bases not matched to a gene: 6. The germline CDR1 and CDR2 sequences are LGHNA and YNFKEQ. The CDR3 covers 17 residues.

About this clone itself: Compared with germline, one end of the junction differs, possibly owing to a read error. The chain carries TRBV6-1 and TRBJ2-7; 11 bases line up with TRBD1. The CDR3 has 14 amino acids. Germline lookup yields CDR1 MNHNS and CDR2 SASEGT. CDR3 in DNA: TGTGCCAGCAGTGTCCCGGACAGGGGGCGGGTTGGGGACTTC. It codes for CASSVPDRGRVGDF.

This chain connects TRBV19 to TRBJ1-5; 11 bases are a match to TRBD1. Looked up from germline, CDR1 is LNHDA and CDR2 is SQIVND (reference sequence). CDR3 length: 17 residues. The junction had 5 bases not matched to a gene; V was cut back by 3 bases and J by 1 base. The CDR3 spells CASSIGTGGKSNQPQHF. Written as DNA, the CDR3 is TGTGCCAGTAGTATTGGGACAGGGGGGAAAAGCAATCAGCCCCAGCATTTT.

The V and J genes are TRBV19 and TRBJ2-1; 9 bases line up with TRBD1. The germline gives CDR1 LNHDA, CDR2 SQIVND (reference sequence). J gave up 7 bases and V 4 bases, and 5 bases lay outside the gene matches. This CDR3 has 14 residues. The CDR3 sequence: CASSNRQGGNEQFF. In nucleotides, the CDR3 is TGTGCCAGTAGTAACAGACAGGGGGGGAATGAGCAGTTCTTC.

This chain links TRBV12-5 with TRBJ1-5; 7 bases match TRBD1. Unmatched junction bases numbered 8, after V lost 6 bases and J lost 6 bases. From germline, CDR1 is LGHNT and CDR2 FRNRAP. The CDR3 spans 14 residues. CDR3 nucleotide sequence: TGTGCTAGTGGCCAGAGACAGGGCAGTCAGCCCCAGCATTTT. This encodes CASGQRQGSQPQHF.

This clone was detected only a few times. The J gene is TRBJ1-2, the V gene TRBV28, with 7 nucleotides matching TRBD1. CDR1 is MDHEN, CDR2 SYDVKM, per germline. The V and J ends lost 6 bases and 7 bases, in that order; junction bases with no gene match: 5. There are 12 residues in the CDR3. The CDR3 region is CASRGTVAGYTF. The CDR3 nucleotides are TGTGCCAGCAGAGGGACAGTTGCTGGCTACACCTTC.

The CDR3 loop is CASSPGLAGQETQYF. In DNA, the CDR3 is TGTGCCAGCTCACCGGGACTAGCGGGACAAGAGACCCAGTACTTC. V gene TRBV18 combines with J gene TRBJ2-5; 13 positions match TRBD2. The CDR3 has 15 residues. Trimming removed 3 bases from V and 2 bases from J; junction bases left unmatched: 0. CDR1 and CDR2 from the germline V gene are KGHSH and LQKENI.

This chain links TRBV6-5 with TRBJ2-6, with TRBD1 matching 8 bases. The CDR3 runs to 15 residues. V gave up 6 bases and J gave up 2 bases; unmatched junction bases: 3. In germline, CDR1 is MNHEY, CDR2 SVGAGI. CDR3 coding DNA: TGTGCCAGCAGATCGGACAGGGCTGGGGCCAACGTCCTGACTTTC. This gives the protein CASRSDRAGANVLTF.

J is TRBJ1-1 and V is TRBV28, with D maybe TRBD1 (5 bases). The germline V gene encodes CDR1 MDHEN and CDR2 SYDVKM. The CDR3 is 14 residues long. Trimming removed 5 bases at V and 1 base at J, with 11 bases between. The CDR3 DNA is TGTGCCAGCAGTCTGGACACACCGAACACTGAAGCTTTCTTT. This gives the protein CASSLDTPNTEAFF.

As DNA, the CDR3 is TGTGCCAGCACCTCCGACAGAAGCACTGAAGCTTTCTTT. It translates to CASTSDRSTEAFF. The chain couples TRBV2 to TRBJ1-1; the D gene is possibly TRBD1 (5 bases). The CDR3 is 13 residues long. The ends were cut back, 7 bases at V and 4 bases at J, with 13 bases in the middle. The germline V gene encodes CDR1 SNHLY and CDR2 FYNNEI. Full variable domain (remainder filled in from reference TRBV2 and TRBJ1-1): EPEVTQTPSHQVTQMGQEVILRCVPISNHLYFYWYRQILGQKVEFLVSFYNNEISEKSEIFDDQFSVERPDGSNFTLKIRSTKLEDSAMYFCASTSDRSTEAFFGQGTRLTVV.

The chain has TRBV11-2 and TRBJ1-1; TRBD1 might be the D (6 bases). Trimming stripped 0 bases from V and 4 bases from J, with 18 bases between. Germline V gives CDR1 SGHAT, CDR2 FQNNGV. This CDR3 has 17 amino acids. CDR3: CASSLDRSGRRGTEAFF. CDR3 bases: TGTGCCAGCAGCTTAGATAGGTCAGGGCGCAGGGGCACTGAAGCTTTCTTT.

The rearrangement uses TRBV6-6 and TRBJ1-1, with 8 bases matching TRBD1. CDR3 length: 13 residues. Germline V gives CDR1 MNHNY, CDR2 SVGAGI (reference sequence). With V trimmed by 6 bases and J by 4 bases, 4 bases remained unmatched. CDR3 loop: CASSLTGGTEAFF. CDR3 nucleotide sequence: TGTGCCAGCAGCCTCACAGGGGGCACTGAAGCTTTCTTT.

V is TRBV7-9 and J is TRBJ1-4; TRBD1 matches at 10 bases. The CDR3 is 16 residues long. Germline V gene data show CDR1 as SEHNR and CDR2 as FQNEAQ (reference sequence). After removal of 3 bases from V and 4 bases from J, the junction contained 5 bases not matched to a gene. CDR3 region: CASSFGDRGFNEKLFF. The CDR3 DNA reads TGTGCCAGCAGCTTTGGGGACAGGGGATTTAATGAAAAACTGTTTTTT.

V is TRBV29-1 and J is TRBJ1-1; D is uncertain. V lost 6 bases, J lost 1 base, and 6 bases lay in between. CDR1 is SQVTM and CDR2 is ANQGSEA in the germline V gene. This CDR3 spans 11 amino acids. The CDR3 region has the DNA TGCAGCGTACGGGGGAACACTGAAGCTTTCTTT. Encoded protein: CSVRGNTEAFF.